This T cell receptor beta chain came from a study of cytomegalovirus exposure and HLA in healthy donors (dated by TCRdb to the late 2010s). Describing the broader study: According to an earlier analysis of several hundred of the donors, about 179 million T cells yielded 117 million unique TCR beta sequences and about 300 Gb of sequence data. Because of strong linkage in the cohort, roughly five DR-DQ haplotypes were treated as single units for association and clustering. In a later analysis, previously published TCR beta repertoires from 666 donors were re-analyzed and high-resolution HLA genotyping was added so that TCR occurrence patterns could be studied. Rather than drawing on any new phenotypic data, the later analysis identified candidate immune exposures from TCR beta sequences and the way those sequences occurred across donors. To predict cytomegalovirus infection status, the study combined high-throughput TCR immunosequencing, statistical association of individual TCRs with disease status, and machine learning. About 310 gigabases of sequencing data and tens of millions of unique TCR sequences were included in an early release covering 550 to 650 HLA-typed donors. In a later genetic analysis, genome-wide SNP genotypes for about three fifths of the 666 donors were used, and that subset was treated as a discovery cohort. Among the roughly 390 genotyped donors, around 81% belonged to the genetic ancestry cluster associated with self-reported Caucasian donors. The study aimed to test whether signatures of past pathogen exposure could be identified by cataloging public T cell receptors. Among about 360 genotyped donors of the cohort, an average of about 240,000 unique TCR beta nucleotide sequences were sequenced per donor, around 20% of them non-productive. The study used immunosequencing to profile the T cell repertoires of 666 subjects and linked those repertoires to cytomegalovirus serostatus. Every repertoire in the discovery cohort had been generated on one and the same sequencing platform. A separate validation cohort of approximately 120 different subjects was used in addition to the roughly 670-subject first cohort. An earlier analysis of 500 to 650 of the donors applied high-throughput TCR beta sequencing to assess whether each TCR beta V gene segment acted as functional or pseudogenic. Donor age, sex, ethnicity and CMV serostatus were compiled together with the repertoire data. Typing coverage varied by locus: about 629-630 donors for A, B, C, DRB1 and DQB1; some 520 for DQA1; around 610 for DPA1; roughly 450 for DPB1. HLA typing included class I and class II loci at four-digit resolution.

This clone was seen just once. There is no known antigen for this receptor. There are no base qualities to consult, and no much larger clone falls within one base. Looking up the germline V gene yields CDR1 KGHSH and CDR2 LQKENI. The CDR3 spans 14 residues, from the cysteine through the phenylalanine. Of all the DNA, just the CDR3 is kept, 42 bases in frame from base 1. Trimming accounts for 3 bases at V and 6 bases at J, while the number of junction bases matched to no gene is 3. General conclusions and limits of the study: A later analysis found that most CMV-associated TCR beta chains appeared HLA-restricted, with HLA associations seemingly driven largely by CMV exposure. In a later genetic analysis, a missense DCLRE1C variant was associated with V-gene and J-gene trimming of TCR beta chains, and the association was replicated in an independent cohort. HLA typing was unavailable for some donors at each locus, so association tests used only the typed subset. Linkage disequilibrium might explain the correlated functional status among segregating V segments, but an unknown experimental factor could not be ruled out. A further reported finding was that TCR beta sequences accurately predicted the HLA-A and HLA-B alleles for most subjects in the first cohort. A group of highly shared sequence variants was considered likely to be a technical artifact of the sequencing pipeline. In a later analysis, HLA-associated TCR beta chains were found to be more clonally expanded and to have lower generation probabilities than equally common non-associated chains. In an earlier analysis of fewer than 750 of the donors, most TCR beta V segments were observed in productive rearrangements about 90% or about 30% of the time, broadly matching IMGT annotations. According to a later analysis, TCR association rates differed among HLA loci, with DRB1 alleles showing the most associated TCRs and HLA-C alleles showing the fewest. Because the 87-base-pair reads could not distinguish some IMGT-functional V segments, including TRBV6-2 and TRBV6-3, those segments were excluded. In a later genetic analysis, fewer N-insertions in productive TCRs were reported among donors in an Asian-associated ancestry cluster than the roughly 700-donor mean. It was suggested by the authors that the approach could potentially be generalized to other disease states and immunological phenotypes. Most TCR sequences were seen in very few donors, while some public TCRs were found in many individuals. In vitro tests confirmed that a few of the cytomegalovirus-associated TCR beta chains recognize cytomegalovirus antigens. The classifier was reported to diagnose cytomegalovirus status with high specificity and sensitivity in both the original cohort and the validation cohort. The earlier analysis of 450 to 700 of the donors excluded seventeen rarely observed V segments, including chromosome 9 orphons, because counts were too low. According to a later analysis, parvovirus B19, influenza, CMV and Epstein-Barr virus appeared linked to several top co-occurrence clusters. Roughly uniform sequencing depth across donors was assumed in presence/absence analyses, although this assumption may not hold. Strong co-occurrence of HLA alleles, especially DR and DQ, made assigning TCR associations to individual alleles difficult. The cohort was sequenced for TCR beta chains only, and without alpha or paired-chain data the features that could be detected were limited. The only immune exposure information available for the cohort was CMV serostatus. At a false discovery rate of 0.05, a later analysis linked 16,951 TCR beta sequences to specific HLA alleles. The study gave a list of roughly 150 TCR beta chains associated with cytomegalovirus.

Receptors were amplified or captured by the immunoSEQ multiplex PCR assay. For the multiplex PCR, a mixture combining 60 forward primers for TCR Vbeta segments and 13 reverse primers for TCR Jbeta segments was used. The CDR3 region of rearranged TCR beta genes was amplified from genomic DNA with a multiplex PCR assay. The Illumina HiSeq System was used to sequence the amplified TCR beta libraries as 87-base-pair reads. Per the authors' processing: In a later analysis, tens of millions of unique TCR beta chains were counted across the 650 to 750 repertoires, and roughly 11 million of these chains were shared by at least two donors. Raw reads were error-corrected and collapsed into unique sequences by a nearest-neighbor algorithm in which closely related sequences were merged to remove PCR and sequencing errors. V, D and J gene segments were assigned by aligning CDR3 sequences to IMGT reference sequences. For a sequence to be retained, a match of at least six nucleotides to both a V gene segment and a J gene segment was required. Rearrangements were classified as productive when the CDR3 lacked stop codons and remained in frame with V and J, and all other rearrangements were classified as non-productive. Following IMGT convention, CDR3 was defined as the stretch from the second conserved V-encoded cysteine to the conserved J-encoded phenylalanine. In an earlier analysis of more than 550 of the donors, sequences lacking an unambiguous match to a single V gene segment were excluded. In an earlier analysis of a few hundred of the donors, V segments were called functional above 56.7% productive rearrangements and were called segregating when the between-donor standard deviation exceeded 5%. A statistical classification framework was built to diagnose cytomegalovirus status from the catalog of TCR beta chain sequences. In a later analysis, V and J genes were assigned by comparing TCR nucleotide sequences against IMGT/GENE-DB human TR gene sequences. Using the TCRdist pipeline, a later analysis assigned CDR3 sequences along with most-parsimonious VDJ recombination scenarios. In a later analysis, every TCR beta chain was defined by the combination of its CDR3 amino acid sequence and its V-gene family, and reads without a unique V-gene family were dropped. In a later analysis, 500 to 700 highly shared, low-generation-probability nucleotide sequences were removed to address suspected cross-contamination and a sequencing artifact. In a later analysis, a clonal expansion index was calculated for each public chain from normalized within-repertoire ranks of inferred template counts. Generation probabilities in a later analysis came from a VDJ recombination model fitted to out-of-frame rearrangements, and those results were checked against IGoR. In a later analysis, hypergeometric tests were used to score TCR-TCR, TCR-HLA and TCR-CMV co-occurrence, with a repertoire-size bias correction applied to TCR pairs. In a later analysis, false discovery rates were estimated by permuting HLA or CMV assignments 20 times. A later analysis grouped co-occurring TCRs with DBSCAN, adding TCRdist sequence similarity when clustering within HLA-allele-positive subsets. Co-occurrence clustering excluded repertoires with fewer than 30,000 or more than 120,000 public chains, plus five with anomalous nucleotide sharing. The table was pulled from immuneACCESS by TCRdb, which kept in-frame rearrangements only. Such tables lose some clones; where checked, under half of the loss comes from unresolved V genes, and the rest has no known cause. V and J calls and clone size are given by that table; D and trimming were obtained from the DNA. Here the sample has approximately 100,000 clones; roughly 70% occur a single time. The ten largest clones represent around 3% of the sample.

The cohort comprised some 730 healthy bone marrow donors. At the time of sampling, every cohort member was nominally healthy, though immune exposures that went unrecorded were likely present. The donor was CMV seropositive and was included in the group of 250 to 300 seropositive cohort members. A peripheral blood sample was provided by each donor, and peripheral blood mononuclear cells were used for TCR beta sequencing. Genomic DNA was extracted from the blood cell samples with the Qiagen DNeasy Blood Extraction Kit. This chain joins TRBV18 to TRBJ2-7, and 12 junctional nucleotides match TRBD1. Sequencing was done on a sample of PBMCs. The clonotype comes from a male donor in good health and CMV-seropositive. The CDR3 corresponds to CASSPGQGAREQYF. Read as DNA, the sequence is TGTGCCAGCTCACCGGGACAGGGGGCTCGCGAGCAGTACTTC.